These T cell receptor beta chains were read from a single sample in a study of blood T cell repertoires in COVID-19. TCRdb's table, derived via immunoSEQ multiplex PCR, lists solely in-frame clones and lacks some. The repertoire has hundreds of thousands of clones, approximately 88% of them found once; the top ten carry 3%. Material for sequencing was peripheral blood. The origin of the receptors is a young woman with COVID-19, enrolled during active disease. CDR3s leave out the opening cysteine and the closing phenylalanine or tryptophan.

TRBV18 | ASSPTGSGQLTDTQY
TRBV19 | ASSPQTGGGNQPQH
TRBV20-1 | SASSPQGAPYEQY
TRBV5-6 | ASSLDRGVGPQH
TRBV21-1 | ASSKYSRGVGETQY
TRBV18 | ASSPERDNYGYT
TRBV7-2 | ASSLVRVSYEQY
TRBV24-1 | ATSDRGPNTEAF
TRBV28 | ASPGANTGELF
TRBV10-2 | ATGTSGHNEQF
TRBV2 | ASSLGTPTNNSPLH
TRBV18 | ASSPPTGSGANVLT
TRBV9 | ASSAWDKGTDTQY
TRBV4-3 | ASSQELRSTDTQY
TRBV6-2/TRBV6-3 | ASSYSAGAETEQF
TRBV4-1 | ASSQLTGGSGNTIY
TRBV5-6 | ASSFLAGNSYNEQF
TRBV2 | ADHGEGVSTDTQY
TRBV7-9 | ASSSKGGQNSPLH
TRBV4-2 | ASSQDLVAGESYEQY
TRBV5-5 | ASSLGGTGTSPLH
TRBV4-3 | ASSLSGGSYNEQF
TRBV7-9 | ASSRDRADRPQH
TRBV5-5 | ASSLGGTDQPQH
TRBV6-2/TRBV6-3 | ASSKQSGTSEPNEQF